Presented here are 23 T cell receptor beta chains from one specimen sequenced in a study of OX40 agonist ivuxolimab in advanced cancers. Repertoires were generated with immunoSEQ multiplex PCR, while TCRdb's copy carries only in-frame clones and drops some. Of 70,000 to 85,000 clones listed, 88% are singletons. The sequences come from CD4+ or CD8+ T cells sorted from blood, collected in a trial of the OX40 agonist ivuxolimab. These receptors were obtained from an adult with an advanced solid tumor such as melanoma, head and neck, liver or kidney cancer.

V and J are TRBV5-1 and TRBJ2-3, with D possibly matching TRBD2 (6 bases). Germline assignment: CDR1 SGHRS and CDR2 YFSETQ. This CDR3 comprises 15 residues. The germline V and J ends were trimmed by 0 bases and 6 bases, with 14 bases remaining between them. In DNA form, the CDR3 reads TGCGCCAGCAGCTTGGTCCAGCGGGCCGCGGATACGCAGTATTTT. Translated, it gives CASSLVQRAADTQYF.

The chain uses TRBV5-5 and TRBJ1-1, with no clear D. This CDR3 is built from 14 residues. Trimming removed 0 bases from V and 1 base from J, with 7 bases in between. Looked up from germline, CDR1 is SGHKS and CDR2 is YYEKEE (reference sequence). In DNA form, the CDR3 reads TGTGCCAGCAGCTTGGGACATTCGAACACTGAAGCTTTCTTT. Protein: CASSLGHSNTEAFF.

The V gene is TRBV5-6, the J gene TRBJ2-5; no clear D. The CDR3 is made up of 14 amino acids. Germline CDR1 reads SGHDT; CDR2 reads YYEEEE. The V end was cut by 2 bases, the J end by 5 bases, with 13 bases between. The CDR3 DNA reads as TGTGCCAGCAGCTTCCCCAGCGCCGGGGAGACCCAGTACTTC. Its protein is CASSFPSAGETQYF.

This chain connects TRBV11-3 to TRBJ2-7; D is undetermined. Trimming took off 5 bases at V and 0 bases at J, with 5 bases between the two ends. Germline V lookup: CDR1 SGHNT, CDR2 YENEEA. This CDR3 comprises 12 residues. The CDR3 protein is CASSMSSYEQYF. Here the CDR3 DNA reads TGTGCCAGCAGCATGAGCTCCTACGAGCAGTACTTC.

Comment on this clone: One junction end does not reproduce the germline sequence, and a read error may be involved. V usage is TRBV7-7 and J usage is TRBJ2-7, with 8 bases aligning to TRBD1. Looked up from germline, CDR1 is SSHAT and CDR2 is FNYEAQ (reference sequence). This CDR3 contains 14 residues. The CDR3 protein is CASSSTGGPYEQYF. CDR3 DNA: TGTGCTAGCAGCTCCACAGGGGGGCCCTACGAGCAGTACTTC.

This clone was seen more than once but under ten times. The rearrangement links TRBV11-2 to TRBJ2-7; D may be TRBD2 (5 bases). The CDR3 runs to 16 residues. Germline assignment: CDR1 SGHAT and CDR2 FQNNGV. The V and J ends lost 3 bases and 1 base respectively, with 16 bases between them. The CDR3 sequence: CASSFALVRGSYEQYF. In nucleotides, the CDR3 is TGTGCCAGCAGCTTTGCTCTGGTCCGGGGATCCTACGAGCAGTACTTC.

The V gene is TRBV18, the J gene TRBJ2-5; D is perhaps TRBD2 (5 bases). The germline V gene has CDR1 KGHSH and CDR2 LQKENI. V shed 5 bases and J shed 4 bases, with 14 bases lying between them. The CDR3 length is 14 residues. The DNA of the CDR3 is TGTGCCAGCTCAGCTAGCATCGCAGGAGAGACCCAGTACTTC. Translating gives CASSASIAGETQYF.

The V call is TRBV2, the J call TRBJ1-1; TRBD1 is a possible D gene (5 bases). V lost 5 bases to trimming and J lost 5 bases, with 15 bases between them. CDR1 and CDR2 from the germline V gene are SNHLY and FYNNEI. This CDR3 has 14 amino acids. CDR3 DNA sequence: TGTGCCAGCAGTAGGGACTCCTGGAGGACTGAAGCTTTCTTT. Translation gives CASSRDSWRTEAFF.

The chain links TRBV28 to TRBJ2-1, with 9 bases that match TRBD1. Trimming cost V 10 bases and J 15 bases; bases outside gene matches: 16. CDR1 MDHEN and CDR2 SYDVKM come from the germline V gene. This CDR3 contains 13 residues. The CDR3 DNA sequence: TGTGCCACCCGGACAGGGGCTAAGTCCATCGGGTTCTTC. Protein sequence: CATRTGAKSIGFF.

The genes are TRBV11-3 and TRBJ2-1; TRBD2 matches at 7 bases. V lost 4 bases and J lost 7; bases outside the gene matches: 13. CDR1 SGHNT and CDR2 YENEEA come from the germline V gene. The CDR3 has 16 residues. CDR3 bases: TGTGCCAGCAGCTGGGTAGGCGGGAGCTATGGAAATGAGCAGTTCTTC. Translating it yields CASSWVGGSYGNEQFF. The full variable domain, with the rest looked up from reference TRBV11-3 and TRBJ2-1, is EAGVVQSPRYKIIEKKQPVAFWCNPISGHNTLYWYLQNLGQGPELLIRYENEEAVDDSQLPKDRFSAERLKGVDSTLKIQPAELGDSAVYLCASSWVGGSYGNEQFFGPGTRLTVL.

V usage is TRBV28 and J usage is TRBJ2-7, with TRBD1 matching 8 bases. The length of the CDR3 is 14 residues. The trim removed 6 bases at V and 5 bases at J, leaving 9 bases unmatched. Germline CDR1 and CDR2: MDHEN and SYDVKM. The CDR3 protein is CASRRTGRPDEQYF. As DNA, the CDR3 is TGTGCCAGCAGGAGGACAGGGAGACCCGACGAGCAGTACTTC.

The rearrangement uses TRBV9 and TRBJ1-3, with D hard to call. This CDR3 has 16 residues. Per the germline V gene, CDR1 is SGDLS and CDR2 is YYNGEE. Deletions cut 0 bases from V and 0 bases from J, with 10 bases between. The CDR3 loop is CASSVGWADSGNTIYF. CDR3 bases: TGTGCCAGCAGCGTAGGTTGGGCAGACTCTGGAAACACCATATATTTT. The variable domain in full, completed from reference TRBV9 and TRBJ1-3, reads DSGVTQTPKHLITATGQRVTLRCSPRSGDLSVYWYQQSLDQGLQFLIQYYNGEERAKGNILERFSAQQFPDLHSELNLSSLELGDSALYFCASSVGWADSGNTIYFGEGSWLTVV.

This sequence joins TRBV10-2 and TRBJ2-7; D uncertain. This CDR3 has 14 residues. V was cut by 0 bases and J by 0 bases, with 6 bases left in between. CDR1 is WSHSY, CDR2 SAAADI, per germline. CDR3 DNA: TGCGCCAGCAGTGAGTCTGGTAGCTCCTACGAGCAGTACTTC. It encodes CASSESGSSYEQYF.

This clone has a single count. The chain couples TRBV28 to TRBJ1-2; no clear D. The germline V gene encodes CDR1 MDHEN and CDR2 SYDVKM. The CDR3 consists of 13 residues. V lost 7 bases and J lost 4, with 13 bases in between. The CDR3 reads CASNSEGLYGYTF. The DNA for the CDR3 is TGTGCCAGCAATAGTGAGGGTCTCTATGGCTACACCTTC.

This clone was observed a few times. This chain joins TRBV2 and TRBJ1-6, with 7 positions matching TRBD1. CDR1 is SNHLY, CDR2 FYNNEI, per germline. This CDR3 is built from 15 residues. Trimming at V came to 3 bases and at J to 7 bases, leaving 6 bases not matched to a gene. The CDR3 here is CASSDPGQTNSPLHF. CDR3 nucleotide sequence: TGTGCCAGCAGTGACCCGGGACAGACGAATTCACCCCTCCACTTT.

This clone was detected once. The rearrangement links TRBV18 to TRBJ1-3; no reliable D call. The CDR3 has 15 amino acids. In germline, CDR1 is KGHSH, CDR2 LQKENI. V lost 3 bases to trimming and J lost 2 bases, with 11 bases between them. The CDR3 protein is CASSPGREPGNTIYF. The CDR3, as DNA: TGTGCCAGCTCACCTGGGCGGGAACCTGGAAACACCATATATTTT.

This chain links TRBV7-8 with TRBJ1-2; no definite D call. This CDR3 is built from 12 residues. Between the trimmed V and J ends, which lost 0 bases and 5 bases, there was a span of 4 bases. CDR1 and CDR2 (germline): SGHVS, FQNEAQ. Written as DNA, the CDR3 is TGTGCCAGCAGCTTAGCGACATATGGCTACACCTTC. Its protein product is CASSLATYGYTF. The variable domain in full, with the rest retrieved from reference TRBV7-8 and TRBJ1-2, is GAGVSQSPRYKVAKRGQDVALRCDPISGHVSLFWYQQALGQGPEFLTYFQNEAQLDKSGLPSDRFFAERPEGSVSTLKIQRTQQEDSAVYLCASSLATYGYTFGSGTRLTVV.

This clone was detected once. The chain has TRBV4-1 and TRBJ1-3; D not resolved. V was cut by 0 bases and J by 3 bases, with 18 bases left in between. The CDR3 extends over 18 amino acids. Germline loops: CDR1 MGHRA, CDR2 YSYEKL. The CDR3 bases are TGCGCCAGCAGCCAAGATTCGAGGATACCTATTAGTGGAAACACCATATATTTT. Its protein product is CASSQDSRIPISGNTIYF.

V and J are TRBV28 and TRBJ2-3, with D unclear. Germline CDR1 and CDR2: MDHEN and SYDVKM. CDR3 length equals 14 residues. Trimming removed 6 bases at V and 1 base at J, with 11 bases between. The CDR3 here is CASRGMRGTDTQYF. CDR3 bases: TGTGCCAGCAGGGGAATGAGAGGCACAGATACGCAGTATTTT.

The CDR3 reads CASSYDGSLSYNEQFF. Written as DNA, the CDR3 is TGTGCCAGCAGTTACGATGGCAGCCTCTCCTACAATGAGCAGTTCTTC. J is TRBJ2-1 and V is TRBV6-5; no firm D call. This CDR3 comprises 16 residues. Looked up from germline, CDR1 is MNHEY and CDR2 is SVGAGI. Deletions cut 2 bases from V and 0 bases from J, with 11 bases between.

The DNA of the CDR3 is TGTGCCAGCTCGCCTCAAGGGACCGGGGAGCTGTTTTTT. This codes for CASSPQGTGELFF. The V call is TRBV18, the J call TRBJ2-2; D remains unclear. Germline CDR1 KGHSH, CDR2 LQKENI. The V end was cut by 6 bases, the J end by 5 bases, with 10 bases between. The CDR3 is 13 amino acids.

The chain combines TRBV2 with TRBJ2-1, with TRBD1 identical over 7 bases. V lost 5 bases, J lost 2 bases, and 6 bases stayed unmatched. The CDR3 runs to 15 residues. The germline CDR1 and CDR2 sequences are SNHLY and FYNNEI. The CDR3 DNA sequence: TGTGCCAGCAGTCCTTCCAGGGGGACCTACAATGAGCAGTTCTTC. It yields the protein CASSPSRGTYNEQFF.

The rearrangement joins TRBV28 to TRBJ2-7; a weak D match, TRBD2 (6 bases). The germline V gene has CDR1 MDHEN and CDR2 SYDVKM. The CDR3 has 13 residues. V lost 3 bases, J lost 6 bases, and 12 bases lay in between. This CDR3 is CASSFAGLLEQYF. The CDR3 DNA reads TGTGCCAGCAGTTTCGCGGGGCTCCTCGAGCAGTACTTC.